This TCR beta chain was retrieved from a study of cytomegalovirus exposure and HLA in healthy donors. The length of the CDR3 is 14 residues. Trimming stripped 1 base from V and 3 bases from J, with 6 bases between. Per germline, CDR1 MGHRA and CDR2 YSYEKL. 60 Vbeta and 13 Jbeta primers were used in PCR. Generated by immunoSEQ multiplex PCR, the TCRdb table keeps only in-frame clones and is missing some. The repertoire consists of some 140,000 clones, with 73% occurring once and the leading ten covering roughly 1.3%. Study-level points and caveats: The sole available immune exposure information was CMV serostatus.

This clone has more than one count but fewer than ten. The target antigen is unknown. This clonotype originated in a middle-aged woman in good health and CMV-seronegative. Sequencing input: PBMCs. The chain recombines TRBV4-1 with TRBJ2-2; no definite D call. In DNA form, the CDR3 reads TGCGCCAGCAGCCAAGTCCGGGACACCGGGGAGCTGTTTTTT. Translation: CASSQVRDTGELFF.